One sample yielded the 21 T cell receptor beta chains listed below, sequenced in a study of cytomegalovirus exposure and HLA in healthy donors. The PCR was carried out with 60 Vbeta primers and 13 Jbeta primers. Sequencing was performed with immunoSEQ multiplex PCR; in TCRdb, only in-frame clones are kept and a portion is missing. This sample contains some 76,000 clones. What was sequenced was PBMCs. These receptors were obtained from a female donor in good health and CMV-seropositive.

This chain links TRBV7-2 with TRBJ1-5; possibly TRBD1 for D (5 bases). Trimming cost V 6 bases and J 5 bases, with 11 bases left between them. The CDR3 is 13 residues long. Germline CDR1 SGHTA, CDR2 FQGNSA. The CDR3 DNA is TGTGCCAGCAGTTCGCAACAGGATCAGCCCCAGCATTTT. It encodes CASSSQQDQPQHF.

The V gene is TRBV2, the J gene TRBJ2-7, with 7 bases matching TRBD1. CDR1 SNHLY and CDR2 FYNNEI come from the germline V gene. V was pared by 7 bases and J by 3 bases, with 9 bases of the junction left unmatched. The CDR3 has 14 residues. The CDR3 DNA sequence: TGTGCCAGCATGTGGGGACAGAGGGACTACGAGCAGTACTTC. This gives the protein CASMWGQRDYEQYF.

The chain carries TRBV30 and TRBJ2-1, with 11 bases that match TRBD1. Germline V CDR1 and CDR2: GTSNPN, SVGIG (reference sequence). After removal of 3 bases from V and 4 bases from J, the junction contained 5 bases not matched to a gene. CDR3 length equals 15 residues. The CDR3 DNA is TGTGCCTGGAGCAGAGGACAGGGGGCTTACAATGAGCAGTTCTTC. This translates into CAWSRGQGAYNEQFF.

This chain uses TRBV7-2 with TRBJ2-3; the D is unclear. Per the germline V gene, CDR1 is SGHTA and CDR2 is FQGNSA. V lost 4 bases and J lost 5, with 13 bases in between. The CDR3 extends over 14 amino acids. The chain's CDR3 is CASSYSVPGDTQYF. In DNA form, the CDR3 reads TGTGCCAGCAGCTACTCCGTGCCGGGAGATACGCAGTATTTT. The complete variable domain, with remaining parts taken from reference TRBV7-2 and TRBJ2-3, reads GAGVSQSPSNKVTEKGKDVELRCDPISGHTALYWYRQSLGQGLEFLIYFQGNSAPDKSGLPSDRFSAERTGGSVSTLTIQRTQQEDSAVYLCASSYSVPGDTQYFGPGTRLTVL.

The chain links TRBV18 to TRBJ1-2; the D gene is possibly TRBD1 (6 bases). V gave up 6 bases and J gave up 4 bases, with 18 bases separating them. The CDR3 extends over 15 amino acids. Germline V gives CDR1 KGHSH, CDR2 LQKENI. The CDR3, as DNA: TGTGCCAGCTCTTCCGGGACACCGGATGCCTATGGCTACACCTTC. It translates to CASSSGTPDAYGYTF.

The rearrangement links TRBV18 to TRBJ1-1; D remains unclear. The V end was cut by 3 bases, the J end by 7 bases, with 18 bases between. Germline CDR1 and CDR2: KGHSH and LQKENI. CDR3 length equals 15 residues. Written as DNA, the CDR3 is TGTGCCAGCTCACCGAGTTCAGGCCAGAAAGTTGAAGCTTTCTTT. This codes for CASSPSSGQKVEAFF.

The chain combines TRBV9 with TRBJ2-2; 12 bases agree with TRBD2. CDR1 and CDR2 from the germline V gene are SGDLS and YYNGEE. The CDR3 sequence is 16 residues long. With V trimmed by 0 bases and J by 6 bases, 3 bases remained unmatched. The CDR3 bases are TGTGCCAGCAGCGTAGCCGCTAGCGGGGGGGCCGGGGAGCTGTTTTTT. It encodes CASSVAASGGAGELFF.

The chain combines TRBV19 with TRBJ1-1; 10 bases fit TRBD1. Per germline, CDR1 LNHDA and CDR2 SQIVND (reference sequence). Trimming removed 7 bases from V and 0 bases from J; junction bases left unmatched: 5. The CDR3 is made up of 15 amino acids. CDR3 sequence reads: CASTLTGGLNTEAFF. The CDR3, as DNA: TGTGCCAGTACTCTGACAGGGGGCCTGAACACTGAAGCTTTCTTT.

The V and J genes are TRBV27 and TRBJ2-7, with D possibly TRBD2 on 7 matching bases. V was trimmed by 4 bases and J by 3 bases, leaving 22 bases between them. The CDR3 extends over 17 amino acids. Germline V gene data show CDR1 as MNHEY and CDR2 as SMNVEV (reference sequence). Written as DNA, the CDR3 is TGTGCCAGCAGTTCCCGCCGGGGGCGGGGGTTAGACTACGAGCAGTACTTC. It yields the protein CASSSRRGRGLDYEQYF.

The rearrangement links TRBV18 to TRBJ1-2; 7 positions agree with TRBD1. Germline-derived CDR1 and CDR2 are KGHSH and LQKENI. Germline trimming cut 3 bases from V and 3 bases from J; bases unmatched to any gene: 1. The CDR3 length is 13 residues. The CDR3 region has the DNA TGTGCCAGCTCACCCGGGACAGACTATGGCTACACCTTC. This encodes CASSPGTDYGYTF.

This chain uses TRBV9 with TRBJ2-1; 8 bases align to TRBD2. Germline V gene data show CDR1 as SGDLS and CDR2 as YYNGEE. With V trimmed by 0 bases and J by 10 bases, 9 bases remained unmatched. The CDR3 has 15 residues. For the CDR3, the DNA is TGTGCCAGCAGCGTAGAACTAGCGGCCCCCACGGAGCAGTTCTTC. As protein: CASSVELAAPTEQFF.

The V gene is TRBV30, the J gene TRBJ2-7; 10 bases agree with TRBD1. This CDR3 is 16 amino acids long. Germline lookup yields CDR1 GTSNPN and CDR2 SVGIG (reference sequence). The junction had 10 bases not matched to a gene; V was cut back by 5 bases and J by 0 bases. In DNA, the CDR3 is TGTGCCTGGGACCCCCGTAGGACAGGGGGCTCCTACGAGCAGTACTTC. This gives the protein CAWDPRRTGGSYEQYF.

The chain uses TRBV5-5 and TRBJ2-3; weak D call: TRBD2 (6 bases). Germline CDR1 reads SGHKS; CDR2 reads YYEKEE (reference sequence). The V and J ends lost 6 bases and 5 bases respectively, with 13 bases between them. CDR3 length equals 13 residues. The CDR3, as DNA: TGTGCCAGCACCGTTACCGGGGGAGATACGCAGTATTTT. Its protein is CASTVTGGDTQYF.

The chain links TRBV4-2 to TRBJ2-2, with 15 bases aligning to TRBD2. Germline CDR1 is LGHNA and CDR2 is YNFKEQ. The CDR3 runs to 21 residues. V dropped 0 bases and J dropped 0; count of bases not matched to a gene: 8. In DNA form, the CDR3 reads TGTGCCAGCAGCCAAGACCTAGGCTGGACTAGCGGGGGGGCGAACACCGGGGAGCTGTTTTTT. Protein: CASSQDLGWTSGGANTGELFF.

The genes are TRBV5-1 and TRBJ1-1; no reliable D call. The CDR3 has 12 residues. Looked up from germline, CDR1 is SGHRS and CDR2 is YFSETQ. V lost 5 bases and J lost 1, with 6 bases in between. CDR3 protein: CASSRANTEAFF. Written as DNA, the CDR3 is TGCGCCAGCAGTCGAGCGAACACTGAAGCTTTCTTT.

The rearrangement links TRBV18 to TRBJ2-7, with 9 bases fitting TRBD2. CDR1 and CDR2 from the germline V gene are KGHSH and LQKENI. The V and J ends lost 0 bases and 3 bases, in that order; junction bases with no gene match: 3. This CDR3 is 15 amino acids long. The chain's CDR3 is CASSPPGLADYEQYF. CDR3 coding DNA: TGTGCCAGCTCACCACCGGGACTAGCTGACTACGAGCAGTACTTC.

The genes are TRBV4-3 and TRBJ1-3; perhaps TRBD1 as D (6 bases). Germline CDR1 LGHNA, CDR2 YSLEER. This CDR3 has 18 residues. The V and J ends lost 4 bases and 0 bases respectively, with 19 bases between them. The CDR3 reads CASSPVSGTKISGNTIYF. The CDR3 DNA reads TGCGCCAGCAGCCCAGTGTCCGGGACAAAGATCTCTGGAAACACCATATATTTT.

The genes are TRBV4-3 and TRBJ2-7; 8 positions match TRBD1. This CDR3 comprises 15 residues. Germline V gene data show CDR1 as LGHNA and CDR2 as YSLEER. V lost 2 bases to trimming and J lost 4 bases; unmatched junction nucleotides: 7. The CDR3 reads CASSQMQGAGYEQYF. The CDR3 nucleotides read TGCGCCAGCAGCCAAATGCAGGGGGCGGGTTACGAGCAGTACTTC.

The rearrangement uses TRBV19 and TRBJ2-1, with 13 bases that match TRBD2. The trim removed 7 bases at V and 7 bases at J, leaving 7 bases unmatched. Germline-derived CDR1 and CDR2 are LNHDA and SQIVND (reference sequence). The CDR3 sequence is 15 residues long. CDR3 region: CASTAWTSGSNEQFF. Written as DNA, the CDR3 is TGTGCCAGTACCGCTTGGACTAGCGGGAGTAATGAGCAGTTCTTC. Full variable domain (missing parts from reference TRBV19 and TRBJ2-1): DGGITQSPKYLFRKEGQNVTLSCEQNLNHDAMYWYRQDPGQGLRLIYYSQIVNDFQKGDIAEGYSVSREKKESFPLTVTSAQKNPTAFYLCASTAWTSGSNEQFFGPGTRLTVL.

The chain recombines TRBV27 with TRBJ2-3; no reliable D call. V lost 4 bases and J lost 1, with 6 bases in between. CDR1 and CDR2 (germline): MNHEY, SMNVEV (reference sequence). The CDR3 spans 13 residues. In DNA form, the CDR3 reads TGTGCCAGCAGTTATACTGGCACAGATACGCAGTATTTT. It is translated as CASSYTGTDTQYF.

The rearrangement uses TRBV6-1 and TRBJ1-3; the D gene is possibly TRBD1 (6 bases). This CDR3 is built from 13 residues. CDR1 MNHNS and CDR2 SASEGT come from the germline V gene. The germline V and J ends were trimmed by 4 bases and 11 bases, with 15 bases remaining between them. In DNA form, the CDR3 reads TGTGCCAGCAGTGGACAGGACGGGTCGGCCATATATTTT. Protein sequence: CASSGQDGSAIYF.